This TCR beta chain appears in the sequencing data of a study of cytomegalovirus exposure and HLA in healthy donors. Study background: Tens of millions of unique TCRs from HLA-typed donors were held in an early release of data. Study conclusions and caveats: Some V segments, TRBV6-2 and TRBV6-3 among them, were indistinguishable and were therefore excluded. The study designated 150 to 200 TCR beta chains cytomegalovirus-associated. Using the classifier, cytomegalovirus status was reportedly diagnosed with high specificity and sensitivity.

Germline assignment: CDR1 MNHEY and CDR2 SVGAGI. After removal of 6 bases from V and 0 bases from J, the junction contained 4 bases not matched to a gene. The CDR3 is 15 amino acids. With 60 Vbeta and 13 Jbeta primers, the PCR was carried out. Profiled with immunoSEQ multiplex PCR; TCRdb holds only in-frame clones, not every one. Seen here are about 130,000 clones, more than 9.5% observed once, and the top ten hold roughly 1.9%. Only a few counts were recorded for this clone. Its antigen is unidentified. This sequence joins TRBV6-5 and TRBJ2-4, with 8 bases that match TRBD2. The clonotype originates from a man aged 50 or older in good health and CMV-seronegative. Material for sequencing was PBMCs. In DNA form, the CDR3 reads TGTGCCAGCAGCCCGGGGGGGTTAGCCAAAAACATTCAGTACTTC. Its protein is CASSPGGLAKNIQYF.